Sequencing of this T cell receptor (beta chain) was carried out in a study of Graves' ophthalmopathy and Graves' hyperthyroidism. The CDR3 is made up of 14 amino acids. Germline V gene sequence: CDR1 DFQATT, CDR2 SNEGSKA (reference sequence). Deletions cut 1 base from V and 5 bases from J, with 14 bases between. RNA served as the template for amplifying TCR beta CDR3 regions. First-round RT-PCR with HTBI primers preceded a second-round multiplex PCR. TCRdb ran MiXCR on the multiplex PCR reads and lists one entry per CDR3 protein. The repertoire includes 650,000 to 900,000 distinct CDR3 sequences, 40% of them detected once, and about 40% sits in the top ten. This clonotype came up a few times.

Sequencing was performed on peripheral blood. The chain has TRBV20-1 and TRBJ2-5, with no clear D. The source of this sequence is an adult man with Graves' ophthalmopathy. The chain's CDR3 is CSARVGASGETQYF. CDR3 bases: TGCAGTGCTAGAGTAGGCGCTAGTGGGGAGACCCAGTACTTC.